This TCR beta chain was recovered during a study of blood T cell repertoires in COVID-19. Looking at the study overall: COVID-19 samples from acute and convalescent phases originated in the United States, Italy and Spain. T cells, B-cell-depleted T cells, or PBMCs provided the cDNA or gDNA that served as material.

As originally analysed: Estimation of nucleated cell counts was performed using reference gene primer amplification. TCRdb's copy holds only in-frame clones and misses some; the assay was immunoSEQ multiplex PCR. V and J calls plus clone size are reproduced from that table; the DNA served to infer D and trimming. The repertoire includes hundreds of thousands of clones, roughly 85% of them detected once, and approximately 3.6% sits in the top ten. The V gene lost 7 bases and the J gene lost 1 base, with 16 bases spanning the gap. Germline-derived CDR1 and CDR2 are MNHEY and SMNVEV (reference sequence). CDR3 size: 15 residues.

This chain connects TRBV27 to TRBJ2-5; possibly TRBD2 for D (6 bases). This receptor was identified in a woman between 18 and 30 years old with acute or convalescent COVID-19. The sample consisted of peripheral blood. CDR3 amino acids: CASKGGRLVQETQYF. In nucleotides, the CDR3 is TGTGCCAGCAAGGGCGGTCGACTAGTCCAAGAGACCCAGTACTTC.